The 30 T cell receptor beta chains given below trace back to one sample, sequenced in a study of identical twins (dated by TCRdb to the mid-2010s). The library came from 5' RACE. Instrument used: Illumina HiSeq 2000. TCRdb reanalyzed the raw reads on its own, using fastp at Q25 for trimming and MiXCR for clone calling, and kept in-frame beta chains. Rows merge per CDR3 protein into single entries with the most common DNA and genes. This sample has approximately 700,000 distinct CDR3 sequences in its table, and 15% to 20% of those were observed once. 13% of the sample comes from the top ten. The same sample was also studied in work on T cells expressing NK-cell markers.

The sequenced material came from PBMCs. The receptors were sampled from a woman under 30 in good health.

This clonotype was counted a few times. This chain connects TRBV20-1 to TRBJ2-4; 8 bases align to TRBD2. V lost 3 bases and J lost 2; bases outside the gene matches: 6. Germline assignment: CDR1 DFQATT and CDR2 SNEGSKA (reference sequence). There are 15 residues in the CDR3. The CDR3 region has the DNA TGCAGTGCTAGGGTCGGGGGGGGCTCCAAAAACATTCAGTACTTC. The encoded protein is CSARVGGGSKNIQYF.

CDR3 bases: TGTGCCAGCAGAGGAGCGGGAGCTGCCTACAATGAGCAGTTCTTC. This codes for CASRGAGAAYNEQFF. The V and J genes are TRBV5-4 and TRBJ2-1; 8 positions match TRBD2. V shed 5 bases, J shed 2 bases, and the junction held 6 bases outside the gene matches. The CDR3 consists of 15 residues. Germline CDR1 and CDR2: SGHNT and YYREEE (reference sequence).

This clonotype was counted only a few times. V and J are TRBV20-1 and TRBJ1-1; D uncertain. Trimming shortened V by 4 bases and J by 4 bases, and 13 bases separated the two germline ends. CDR1 and CDR2 (germline): DFQATT, SNEGSKA (reference sequence). The CDR3 runs 13 residues. CDR3 loop: CSATQPASTEAFF. The DNA of the CDR3 is TGCAGTGCTACTCAGCCGGCAAGCACTGAAGCTTTCTTT.

This clonotype was counted between two and nine times. The V gene is TRBV5-5, the J gene TRBJ1-1; no definite D call. This CDR3 region has 11 residues. Germline V gene sequence: CDR1 SGHKS, CDR2 YYEKEE (reference sequence). Trimming took 2 bases from V and 11 from J, leaving 10 bases between them. The CDR3 reads CASSLRTDAFF. The CDR3 nucleotides are TGTGCCAGCAGCTTAAGAACGGATGCTTTCTTT.

This clonotype was counted ten times or more. CDR3 in DNA: TGTGCCAGCAGCCACTCCGGGACAGGGGGATACGAGCAGTACTTC. Residues: CASSHSGTGGYEQYF. The V and J genes are TRBV7-2 and TRBJ2-7; 11 bases fit TRBD1. Germline V gene lookup returns CDR1 SGHTA and CDR2 FQGNSA. The ends lost 5 bases at V and 4 bases at J; junction bases unmatched: 7. There are 15 residues in the CDR3.

This chain uses TRBV10-3 with TRBJ2-7; 9 bases map to TRBD1. With 7 bases clipped from V and 3 bases from J, the junction kept 4 bases outside the gene matches. From germline, CDR1 is ENHRY and CDR2 SYGVKD. The CDR3 covers 13 residues. The CDR3 reads CAINRDRDYEQYF. CDR3 coding DNA: TGTGCCATCAACCGGGACAGGGACTACGAGCAGTACTTC.

This clonotype showed up just a few times. The gene calls are TRBV7-8 and TRBJ2-7, with a possible D match to TRBD2 (6 bases). The length of the CDR3 is 17 residues. Germline CDR1 and CDR2: SGHVS and FQNEAQ. The ends were cut back, 0 bases at V and 2 bases at J, with 17 bases in the middle. Here the CDR3 DNA reads TGTGCCAGCAGCTTAGCCGAATCCCGGGACTTCGCCTACGAGCAGTACTTC. This translates into CASSLAESRDFAYEQYF.

The V call is TRBV10-3, the J call TRBJ2-7; possibly TRBD1 for D (5 bases). This CDR3 region has 16 residues. Looked up from germline, CDR1 is ENHRY and CDR2 is SYGVKD. Trimming removed 2 bases from V and 5 bases from J, with 19 bases in between. CDR3 protein: CAISEAQQATVDEQYF. The CDR3 DNA reads as TGTGCCATCAGTGAGGCCCAACAGGCCACGGTGGACGAGCAGTACTTC.

The genes are TRBV9 and TRBJ1-3; D gene uncertain. V lost 3 bases and J lost 4, with 8 bases in between. The CDR3 length is 13 residues. The germline gives CDR1 SGDLS, CDR2 YYNGEE. The CDR3 sequence is CASSGVRGNTIYF. DNA of the CDR3: TGTGCCAGCAGCGGGGTAAGAGGAAACACCATATATTTT.

This clonotype was observed a handful of times. The chain combines TRBV6-1 with TRBJ2-2; D is perhaps TRBD1 (6 bases). The CDR3 sequence is 14 residues long. Trimming left V 6 bases short and J 4 bases short, with 12 bases between. Germline lookup yields CDR1 MNHNS and CDR2 SASEGT. CDR3 in amino acids: CASRDSWATGELFF. Here the CDR3 DNA reads TGTGCCAGCAGGGACAGTTGGGCCACCGGGGAGCTGTTTTTT.

V is TRBV20-1 and J is TRBJ2-1; perhaps TRBD1 as D (6 bases). Germline assignment: CDR1 DFQATT and CDR2 SNEGSKA (reference sequence). Trimming cost V 4 bases and J 4 bases, with 11 bases left between them. This CDR3 region has 13 residues. In DNA, the CDR3 is TGCAGTGCTAAGGGGGACCTTTACAATGAGCAGTTCTTC. It codes for CSAKGDLYNEQFF.

The chain joins TRBV6-1 to TRBJ2-2; possibly TRBD2 for D (6 bases). This CDR3 comprises 13 residues. The V end lost 10 bases, the J end lost 0 bases, and 9 bases lay between the germline ends. Germline-derived CDR1 and CDR2 are MNHNS and SASEGT. Here the CDR3 reads CATWTTNTGELFF. The CDR3 nucleotides read TGTGCCACCTGGACTACGAACACCGGGGAGCTGTTTTTT.

This clonotype was observed many times. The chain has TRBV12-3 or TRBV12-4 and TRBJ1-1; possible D gene TRBD1, 5 bases. V lost 6 bases and J 6 bases, leaving 11 bases between the germline ends. This CDR3 has 12 residues. This chain's CDR3 is CASRPQASEAFF. The DNA of the CDR3 is TGTGCCAGCAGACCACAGGCATCTGAAGCTTTCTTT.

This clonotype was detected only a few times. The V call is TRBV7-2, the J call TRBJ2-3, with 16 bases matching TRBD2. The CDR3 spans 17 residues. V shed 8 bases and J 7 bases; nucleotides not matched to a gene: 12. CDR1 is SGHTA and CDR2 is FQGNSA in the germline V gene. CDR3 residues: CASRTGLAGGGVNTQYF. As DNA, the CDR3 is TGTGCCAGCCGGACGGGACTAGCGGGAGGGGGGGTGAATACGCAGTATTTT.

The rearrangement links TRBV20-1 to TRBJ1-2; 7 bases are shared with TRBD1. The CDR3 loop spans 16 amino acids. Trimming removed 6 bases from V and 0 bases from J; junction bases left unmatched: 13. The germline V gene has CDR1 DFQATT and CDR2 SNEGSKA (reference sequence). CDR3: CSAKSLRGTANYGYTF. As DNA, the CDR3 is TGCAGTGCGAAGAGCTTAAGGGGGACAGCTAACTATGGCTACACCTTC.

This clonotype occurred many times. The chain links TRBV20-1 to TRBJ2-1; perhaps TRBD2 as D (5 bases). Trimming took 0 bases from V and 0 from J, leaving 12 bases between them. This CDR3 is built from 16 residues. Looked up from germline, CDR1 is DFQATT and CDR2 is SNEGSKA (reference sequence). CDR3 bases: TGCAGTGCTAGAGATCGGGGTAAACCCTCCTACAATGAGCAGTTCTTC. Amino acids: CSARDRGKPSYNEQFF.

This clonotype has just a few counts. The rearrangement joins TRBV20-1 to TRBJ2-7; 13 bases are a match to TRBD2. CDR1 DFQATT and CDR2 SNEGSKA come from the germline V gene (reference sequence). After removal of 3 bases from V and 9 bases from J, the junction contained 14 bases not matched to a gene. The CDR3 is made up of 16 amino acids. CDR3 residues: CSASWTSGSHLYGQYF. The DNA for the CDR3 is TGCAGTGCTAGTTGGACTAGCGGGAGTCATCTTTATGGGCAGTACTTC.

This clonotype showed up just a few times. This chain connects TRBV9 to TRBJ2-1; 14 bases line up with TRBD2. The CDR3 runs 17 residues. V was clipped by 4 bases and J by 3 bases; unmatched bases: 6. Germline CDR1 and CDR2: SGDLS and YYNGEE. In DNA, the CDR3 is TGTGCCAGCAGCCCCCGAGGACTAGCGGGGGGCTACAATGAGCAGTTCTTC. As protein: CASSPRGLAGGYNEQFF. The variable domain in full, with the rest retrieved from reference TRBV9 and TRBJ2-1, is DSGVTQTPKHLITATGQRVTLRCSPRSGDLSVYWYQQSLDQGLQFLIQYYNGEERAKGNILERFSAQQFPDLHSELNLSSLELGDSALYFCASSPRGLAGGYNEQFFGPGTRLTVL.

This sequence joins TRBV7-9 and TRBJ1-2, with D unresolved. Germline CDR1 and CDR2: SEHNR and FQNEAQ (reference sequence). Between the trimmed V and J ends, which lost 4 bases and 4 bases, there was a span of 19 bases. The CDR3 loop spans 16 amino acids. This CDR3 is CASSSLMSTAIYGYTF. The CDR3 coding sequence is TGTGCCAGCAGCTCGCTAATGTCGACCGCAATCTATGGCTACACCTTC. Using reference TRBV7-9 and TRBJ1-2 for the parts outside the CDR3, the full variable domain is DTGVSQNPRHKITKRGQNVTFRCDPISEHNRLYWYRQTLGQGPEFLTYFQNEAQLEKSRLLSDRFSAERPKGSFSTLEIQRTEQGDSAMYLCASSSLMSTAIYGYTFGSGTRLTVV.

Of note for this clonotype: The CDR3 does not close with the conserved phenylalanine or tryptophan, likely indicating a read error. V gene TRBV11-2 combines with J gene TRBJ2-1; 10 bases are shared with TRBD2. The length of the CDR3 is 17 residues. V lost 1 base and J lost 4; bases outside the gene matches: 7. CDR1 and CDR2 from the germline V gene are SGHAT and FQNNGV. The CDR3 sequence is CASSLGRSSGGYNEQFS. The CDR3 DNA reads TGTGCCAGCAGCTTAGGGCGGTCTAGCGGGGGTTACAATGAGCAGTTCTCC.

This clonotype came up a few times. This chain uses TRBV20-1 with TRBJ2-1; 7 positions match TRBD2. The CDR3 sequence is 16 residues long. The J segment lost 7 bases and the V segment lost 3 bases, leaving 15 bases of the junction unmatched. Germline V gene sequence: CDR1 DFQATT, CDR2 SNEGSKA (reference sequence). CDR3 in DNA: TGCAGTGCTAGTCCGGTGTACAGCGGGGTAAAGAATGAGCAGTTCTTC. The encoded protein is CSASPVYSGVKNEQFF.

This clonotype has a handful of counts. The V call is TRBV20-1, the J call TRBJ1-2; the D is unclear. Germline lookup yields CDR1 DFQATT and CDR2 SNEGSKA (reference sequence). The CDR3 covers 11 residues. CDR3 residues: CAMGKGYGYTF. The CDR3, as DNA: TGCGCTATGGGAAAGGGCTATGGCTACACCTTC.

The chain uses TRBV2 and TRBJ2-1; 7 bases line up with TRBD1. The V gene's germline CDR1 is SNHLY and CDR2 FYNNEI. After removal of 11 bases from V and 7 bases from J, the junction contained 11 bases not matched to a gene. This CDR3 has 13 amino acids. The chain's CDR3 is CAGTWDSRNEQFF. The CDR3 region has the DNA TGTGCCGGAACTTGGGACAGTCGGAATGAGCAGTTCTTC.

The genes are TRBV20-1 and TRBJ2-7; tentatively, D is TRBD1 (6 bases). The germline V gene has CDR1 DFQATT and CDR2 SNEGSKA (reference sequence). Between the trimmed V and J ends, which lost 6 bases and 2 bases, there was a span of 11 bases. The CDR3 loop spans 12 amino acids. CDR3 in DNA: TGCAGTGCAACGACAGGTCCCTACGAGCAGTACTTC. It is translated as CSATTGPYEQYF.

This chain uses TRBV6-2 or TRBV6-3 with TRBJ1-2; D is ambiguous. CDR1 is MNHEY and CDR2 is SVGEGT in the germline V gene. The CDR3 is 14 amino acids. The ends were cut back, 7 bases at V and 5 bases at J, with 17 bases in the middle. CDR3 in DNA: TGTGCCAGCACCAGGTTACTATCCAAATATGGCTACACCTTC. Protein sequence: CASTRLLSKYGYTF.

The chain employs TRBV7-9 and TRBJ2-1; TRBD1 or TRBD2 may be the D gene (5 bases each). Looked up from germline, CDR1 is SEHNR and CDR2 is FQNEAQ (reference sequence). Trimming left V 2 bases short and J 3 bases short, with 14 bases between. The CDR3 totals 16 residues. The CDR3 loop is CASSLRSGQHYNEQFF. The CDR3, as DNA: TGTGCCAGCAGCTTACGTTCGGGGCAGCACTACAATGAGCAGTTCTTC.

This clonotype has just a few counts. This chain uses TRBV11-2 with TRBJ2-1; D is unresolved. The CDR3 has 11 residues. Trimming left V 8 bases short and J 10 bases short, with 12 bases between. The germline CDR1 and CDR2 sequences are SGHAT and FQNNGV. CDR3: CASSGPGEQFF. The CDR3 DNA reads TGTGCCAGCTCCGGGCCCGGGGAGCAGTTCTTC.

The chain uses TRBV29-1 and TRBJ2-1; 12 bases fit TRBD2. The germline gives CDR1 SQVTM, CDR2 ANQGSEA. The CDR3 is 12 residues long. The trim removed 0 bases at V and 15 bases at J, leaving 3 bases unmatched. CDR3: CSVEEGLAGPFF. CDR3 nucleotides: TGCAGCGTTGAAGAAGGACTAGCGGGACCGTTCTTC.

This chain uses TRBV5-1 with TRBJ2-7; D is possibly TRBD1 (5 bases). The CDR3 consists of 15 residues. The germline V gene has CDR1 SGHRS and CDR2 YFSETQ. The V and J ends lost 0 bases and 0 bases respectively, with 10 bases between them. DNA of the CDR3: TGCGCCAGCAGCTTGGGACAGCGAAGCTCCTACGAGCAGTACTTC. It specifies CASSLGQRSSYEQYF.

The rearrangement uses TRBV5-1 and TRBJ2-2; no clear D gene. Germline values: CDR1 SGHRS, CDR2 YFSETQ. The CDR3 totals 13 residues. The V end lost 0 bases, the J end lost 7 bases, and 7 bases lay between the germline ends. CDR3 sequence: CASSLEGHGELFF. CDR3 nucleotide sequence: TGCGCCAGCAGCTTGGAGGGTCACGGGGAGCTGTTTTTT.